The clone carrying this T cell receptor beta chain was seen only a few times. Its target is unknown. The data belong to a study of blood T cells in healthy people across ages. Study observations and caveats: A conclusive naive versus antigen-experienced comparison was prevented by the unsorted PBMCs. Older individuals had lower TCR beta diversity per million T cells (the decline was roughly linear).

V shed 2 bases and J shed 1 base, with 5 bases lying between them. This CDR3 is 13 amino acids long. CDR1 is ENHRY, CDR2 SYGVKD, per germline. A second PCR of about 7 to 12 cycles used a sample-barcoded 5' primer and a J-beta primer mix. TCRdb re-called the 5' RACE reads through MiXCR, storing one row per CDR3 protein. Of 800,000 to 950,000 distinct CDR3 sequences in the sample, approximately 32% are singletons; the top ten hold roughly 10%. Healthy Caucasian individuals from Russia aged about 6 to 100 served as donors. The same data also contributed to another study, on T cells of mothers and their children.

The sample comprised blood. The sequence derives from a middle-aged woman in good health. This rearrangement joins TRBV10-3 to TRBJ1-1; no clear D. The DNA of the CDR3 is TGTGCCATCAGTGAGAAAACGAACACTGAAGCTTTCTTT. Translation: CAISEKTNTEAFF.